Sequencing of this TCR beta chain was carried out in a study of blood T cell repertoires in COVID-19. The repertoire was sequenced with immunoSEQ multiplex PCR; TCRdb's copy has only in-frame clones and lacks some. The sample contains fewer than 200,000 clones, just under 90% of which appear only once. The CDR3 has 13 residues. V shed 4 bases, J shed 4 bases, and the junction held 3 bases outside the gene matches. CDR1 and CDR2 from the germline V gene are SGHRS and YFSETQ. On this clone itself: The sample holds other DNA sequences that translate to the same CDR3.

The sequencing input was peripheral blood. The sequence came from a woman aged 70-85 years with COVID-19, enrolled during active disease. The V and J genes are TRBV5-1 and TRBJ1-2, with TRBD1 identical over 8 bases. The CDR3 protein is CASSPGQGYGYTF. For the CDR3, the DNA is TGCGCCAGCAGCCCCGGACAGGGCTATGGCTACACCTTC.